Listed here are 17 T cell receptor beta chains from one sample, sequenced in a study of regulatory T cells in long-lasting Graves disease. Time point described: newly diagnosed GD, antithyroid drugs for less than 3 months. Following extraction of RNA from PBMCs, that RNA was used to make the TCR library. Libraries of TCR beta came from iRepertoire HTBI primers plus Arm-PCR of CDR3 regions. MiXCR, applied by TCRdb to the multiplex PCR reads, yields one record per CDR3 protein. The sample has 360,000 or so distinct CDR3 sequences, around 15% seen once. These sequences were also reported in another study, on T cells in Graves' hyperthyroidism and ophthalmopathy.

The sequencing used peripheral blood mononuclear cells (PBMCs), collected at new diagnosis, from a patient treated with antithyroid drugs. The origin of the receptors is a woman aged 18 to 35 with Graves disease.

This clonotype was seen many times. The chain employs TRBV18 and TRBJ2-3; D unresolved. The V gene lost 3 bases and the J gene lost 6 bases, with 7 bases spanning the gap. This CDR3 region has 12 residues. The germline CDR1 and CDR2 sequences are KGHSH and LQKENI. CDR3 amino acids: CASSPIRDTQYF. The CDR3 DNA reads TGTGCCAGCTCACCTATCAGGGATACGCAGTATTTT.

This clonotype has a single count. The V gene is TRBV10-3, the J gene TRBJ2-5, with 9 bases aligning to TRBD1. Germline V CDR1 and CDR2: ENHRY, SYGVKD. This CDR3 is built from 16 residues. Losses at the gene ends were 6 bases for V and 4 bases for J; bases not matched to a gene: 12. CDR3 region: CAISTPGQGSLETQYF. DNA for the CDR3: TGTGCCATCAGCACTCCGGGACAGGGCTCCCTAGAGACCCAGTACTTC.

This clonotype was detected only a few times. The rearrangement uses TRBV6-9 and TRBJ2-5; D gene unclear. Trimming shortened V by 3 bases and J by 2 bases, and 10 bases separated the two germline ends. Germline-derived CDR1 and CDR2 are MNHGY and SVAAGI. The CDR3 runs to 14 residues. The CDR3 coding sequence is TGTGCCAGCAGTTACAATCAGCAGCAAGAGACCCAGTACTTC. Its translation: CASSYNQQQETQYF.

This clonotype was counted at least ten times. The chain has TRBV3-1 and TRBJ2-3; D is unresolved. Trimming took off 0 bases at V and 0 bases at J, with 10 bases between the two ends. Germline lookup yields CDR1 LGHDT and CDR2 YNNKEL (reference sequence). This CDR3 is 16 amino acids long. The CDR3 nucleotides read TGTGCCAGCAGCCAAGATAACAGCTTTAGCACAGATACGCAGTATTTT. Its protein is CASSQDNSFSTDTQYF.

A few counts support this clonotype. The rearrangement uses TRBV29-1 and TRBJ1-1, with D perhaps TRBD1 (6 bases). CDR1 SQVTM and CDR2 ANQGSEA come from the germline V gene. The CDR3 loop spans 12 amino acids. The germline V and J ends were trimmed by 5 bases and 3 bases, with 10 bases remaining between them. In nucleotides, the CDR3 is TGCAGCGTTTTACAGGGAGACACTGAAGCTTTCTTT. Translating gives CSVLQGDTEAFF.

This clonotype has just a few counts. V is TRBV9 and J is TRBJ2-2; no firm D call. The length of the CDR3 is 13 residues. Germline V gene lookup returns CDR1 SGDLS and CDR2 YYNGEE. V was cut by 5 bases and J by 4 bases, with 9 bases left in between. CDR3 nucleotides: TGTGCCAGCAGTGGACGAGCCACCGGGGAGCTGTTTTTT. Translating it yields CASSGRATGELFF.

Comment on this clonotype: A read error may explain this, as a much larger clone is one base away. The J gene is TRBJ2-1, the V gene TRBV3-1; D assignment may be TRBD1 or TRBD2 (6 bases each). Trimming removed 1 base at V and 7 bases at J, with 14 bases between. The CDR3 contains 15 residues. The V gene's germline CDR1 is LGHDT and CDR2 YNNKEL (reference sequence). The CDR3 DNA follows: TGTGCCAGCAGCCAAGGGGGGGCCGGGACGAATGAGCAGTTCTTC. Translated: CASSQGGAGTNEQFF.

The chain joins TRBV2 to TRBJ2-7, with TRBD2 matching 10 bases. The CDR3 consists of 16 residues. The V gene end was trimmed by 4 bases and the J gene end by 3 bases; junction bases not matched to a gene: 9. Germline CDR1 is SNHLY and CDR2 is FYNNEI. CDR3 in DNA: TGTGCCAGCAGTGGATTCGGAGCGGGGGGGCTCTACGAGCAGTACTTC. It translates to CASSGFGAGGLYEQYF. The full variable domain, rest sourced from reference TRBV2 and TRBJ2-7, is EPEVTQTPSHQVTQMGQEVILRCVPISNHLYFYWYRQILGQKVEFLVSFYNNEISEKSEIFDDQFSVERPDGSNFTLKIRSTKLEDSAMYFCASSGFGAGGLYEQYFGPGTRLTVT.

In the case of this clonotype: This could be a read error, since a much larger clone is one nucleotide away. The CDR3 loop is CSASVEVRNEQYF. The CDR3 DNA reads TGCAGTGCTAGTGTTGAGGTGAGGAATGAGCAGTACTTC. The J gene is TRBJ2-5, the V gene TRBV20-1; D uncertain. The CDR3 contains 13 residues. Germline V lookup: CDR1 DFQATT, CDR2 SNEGSKA (reference sequence). V was pared by 3 bases and J by 11 bases, with 19 bases between.

At least ten counts were recorded for this clonotype. The chain has TRBV20-1 and TRBJ2-1; possible D gene TRBD1, 6 bases. This CDR3 comprises 13 residues. V lost 8 bases and J 4 bases, leaving 15 bases between the germline ends. Germline V gene lookup returns CDR1 DFQATT and CDR2 SNEGSKA (reference sequence). The DNA for the CDR3 is TGCAGTCTCAGGGGCGGAACTTACAATGAGCAGTTCTTC. It translates to CSLRGGTYNEQFF.

This clonotype occurred many times. The V call is TRBV30, the J call TRBJ1-1; 7 nucleotides match TRBD1. This CDR3 has 14 amino acids. Germline V gene lookup returns CDR1 GTSNPN and CDR2 SVGIG (reference sequence). V shed 5 bases, J shed 4 bases, and the junction held 10 bases outside the gene matches. The chain's CDR3 is CAWGSGQGGTEAFF. In DNA form, the CDR3 reads TGTGCCTGGGGCTCGGGGCAGGGGGGCACTGAAGCTTTCTTT.

V is TRBV20-1 and J is TRBJ1-1, with 9 nucleotides matching TRBD1. The V gene's germline CDR1 is DFQATT and CDR2 SNEGSKA (reference sequence). V gave up 3 bases and J gave up 1 base; unmatched junction bases: 9. The CDR3 consists of 16 residues. This CDR3 reads CSASRRNRGQNTEAFF. The DNA for the CDR3 is TGCAGTGCTAGTCGCCGTAACAGGGGGCAGAACACTGAAGCTTTCTTT.

The rearrangement joins TRBV20-1 to TRBJ1-1; D unclear. CDR3 size: 12 residues. Germline values: CDR1 DFQATT, CDR2 SNEGSKA (reference sequence). Deletions cut 6 bases from V and 8 bases from J, with 16 bases between. The CDR3 DNA reads as TGCAGTGCCCGAGCCGGCGAGGTCGAAGCTTTCTTT. Protein product: CSARAGEVEAFF.

This clonotype was recorded many times. The chain carries TRBV2 and TRBJ2-7; 10 bases map to TRBD1. Germline values: CDR1 SNHLY, CDR2 FYNNEI. CDR3 length: 14 amino acids. Trimming cost V 7 bases and J 4 bases; bases outside gene matches: 7. DNA for the CDR3: TGTGCCAGCACCCCACGGACAGGGGGTTACGAGCAGTACTTC. Protein product: CASTPRTGGYEQYF.

In its sample, this clonotype was seen once. Given a far larger clone just one base away, this is likely a sequencing read error. The gene calls are TRBV11-1 and TRBJ1-1, with 9 bases aligning to TRBD1. CDR1 is SGHAT and CDR2 is FQDESV in the germline V gene (reference sequence). The length of the CDR3 is 14 residues. The CDR3 nucleotides read TGTGCCAGCGGCTTCGGACAGGGGTACACTGAAGCTTTCTTT. This translates into CASGFGQGYTEAFF.

There are many counts of this clonotype. The V call is TRBV2, the J call TRBJ1-2; maybe TRBD1 (5 bases). CDR3 size: 12 residues. CDR1 and CDR2 from the germline V gene are SNHLY and FYNNEI. Deletions cut 6 bases from V and 5 bases from J, with 10 bases between. DNA for the CDR3: TGTGCCAGCAGCCCGAGACAGTATGGCTACACCTTC. Its protein is CASSPRQYGYTF.

This clonotype has a handful of counts. This sequence joins TRBV5-5 and TRBJ2-1; 7 bases match TRBD2. The V gene's germline CDR1 is SGHKS and CDR2 YYEKEE (reference sequence). After removal of 9 bases from V and 7 bases from J, the junction contained 16 bases not matched to a gene. The CDR3 contains 15 residues. This chain's CDR3 is CATPPQLGGGNEQFF. The CDR3 DNA follows: TGTGCCACCCCCCCACAGCTTGGGGGGGGGAATGAGCAGTTCTTC.